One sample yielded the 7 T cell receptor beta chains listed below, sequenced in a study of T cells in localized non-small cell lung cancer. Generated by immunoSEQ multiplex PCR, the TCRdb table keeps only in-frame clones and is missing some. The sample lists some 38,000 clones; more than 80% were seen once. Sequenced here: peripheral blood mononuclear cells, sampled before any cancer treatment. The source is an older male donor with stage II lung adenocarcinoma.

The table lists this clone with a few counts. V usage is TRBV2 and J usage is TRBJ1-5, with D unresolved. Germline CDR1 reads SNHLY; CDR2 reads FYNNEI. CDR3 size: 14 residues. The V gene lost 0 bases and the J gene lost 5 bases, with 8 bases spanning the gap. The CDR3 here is CASSEALPDQPQHF. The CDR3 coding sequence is TGTGCCAGCAGTGAAGCGCTTCCAGATCAGCCCCAGCATTTT.

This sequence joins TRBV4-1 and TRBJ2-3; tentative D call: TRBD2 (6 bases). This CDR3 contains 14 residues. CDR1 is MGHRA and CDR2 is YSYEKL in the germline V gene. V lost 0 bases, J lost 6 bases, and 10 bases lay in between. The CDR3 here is CASSQEGGRDTQYF. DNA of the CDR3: TGCGCCAGCAGCCAAGAGGGGGGAAGGGATACGCAGTATTTT.

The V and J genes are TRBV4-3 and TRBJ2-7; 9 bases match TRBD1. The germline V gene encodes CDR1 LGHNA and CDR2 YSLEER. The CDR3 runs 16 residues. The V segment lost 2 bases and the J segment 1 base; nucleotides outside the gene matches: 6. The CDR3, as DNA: TGCGCCAGCAGCCAACCAGACAGGGGGAAGTCCTACGAGCAGTACTTC. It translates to CASSQPDRGKSYEQYF.

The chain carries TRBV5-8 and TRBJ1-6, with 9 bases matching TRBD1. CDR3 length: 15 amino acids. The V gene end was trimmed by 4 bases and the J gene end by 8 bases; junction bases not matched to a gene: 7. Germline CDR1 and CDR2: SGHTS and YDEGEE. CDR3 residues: CASSHIRTGDSPLHF. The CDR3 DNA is TGTGCCAGCAGCCATATACGGACAGGGGATTCACCCCTCCACTTT. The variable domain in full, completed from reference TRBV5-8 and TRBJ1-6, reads EAGVTQSPTHLIKTRGQQATLRCSPISGHTSVYWYQQALGLGLQFLLWYDEGEERNRGNFPPRFSGRQFPNYSSELNVNALELEDSALYLCASSHIRTGDSPLHFGNGTRLTVT.

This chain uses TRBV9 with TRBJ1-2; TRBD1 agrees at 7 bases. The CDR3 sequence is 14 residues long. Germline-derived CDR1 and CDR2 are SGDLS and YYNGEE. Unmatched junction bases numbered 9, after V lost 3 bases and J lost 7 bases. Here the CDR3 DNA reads TGTGCCAGCAGCGAGAATGACAGGGTTGGTGGCTACACCTTC. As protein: CASSENDRVGGYTF.

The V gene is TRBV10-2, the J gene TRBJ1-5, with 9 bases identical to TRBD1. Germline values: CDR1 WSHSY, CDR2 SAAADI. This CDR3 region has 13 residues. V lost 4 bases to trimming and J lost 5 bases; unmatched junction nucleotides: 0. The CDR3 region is CASSGQGDQPQHF. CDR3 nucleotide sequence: TGCGCCAGCAGTGGACAGGGGGATCAGCCCCAGCATTTT.

CDR3: CASSQRPADTQYF. The CDR3 DNA reads TGTGCCAGCAGCCAACGACCCGCAGATACGCAGTATTTT. This chain uses TRBV7-2 with TRBJ2-3; D remains ambiguous. Germline V gene data show CDR1 as SGHTA and CDR2 as FQGNSA. There are 13 residues in the CDR3. Trimming removed 5 bases from V and 4 bases from J, with 10 bases in between.